This T cell receptor beta chain is from a study of response to subunit inactivated influenza vaccine. Each CDR3 protein gets one entry after TCRdb re-called the RT-PCR reads with MiXCR. There are 700,000 to 900,000 distinct CDR3 sequences in the sample; 21% occur only once, and approximately 10% lies in the top ten. The CDR3 contains 15 residues. In germline, CDR1 is DFQATT, CDR2 SNEGSKA (reference sequence). The ends lost 1 base at V and 3 bases at J; junction bases unmatched: 4. Whole-study findings and limits: Authors suggested few new T cells are recruited by each seasonal influenza vaccination.

About this clonotype: Its antigen is as yet unknown.

The origin of this receptor is a man in his fifties or sixties who received an inactivated influenza vaccine. The source material was PBMCs from blood, sampled 5 days after vaccination. The chain couples TRBV20-1 to TRBJ1-5; 9 bases are shared with TRBD1. CDR3 in DNA: TGCAGTGCTAGAGGCCGGACAGGGGCCAATCAGCCCCAGCATTTT. Its translation is CSARGRTGANQPQHF.